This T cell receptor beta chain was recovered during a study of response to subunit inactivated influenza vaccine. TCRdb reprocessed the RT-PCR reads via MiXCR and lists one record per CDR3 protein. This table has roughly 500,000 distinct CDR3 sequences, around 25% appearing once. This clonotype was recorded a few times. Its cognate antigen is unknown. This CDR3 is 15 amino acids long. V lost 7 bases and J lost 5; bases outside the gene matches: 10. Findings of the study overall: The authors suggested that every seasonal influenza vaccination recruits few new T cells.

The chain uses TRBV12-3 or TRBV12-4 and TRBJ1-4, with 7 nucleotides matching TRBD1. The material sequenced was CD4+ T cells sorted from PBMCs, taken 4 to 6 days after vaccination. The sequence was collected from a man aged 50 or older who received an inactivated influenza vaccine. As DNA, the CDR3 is TGTGCCAGCACCAAAGACAGGGTGTGGAATGAAAAACTGTTTTTT. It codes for CASTKDRVWNEKLFF.